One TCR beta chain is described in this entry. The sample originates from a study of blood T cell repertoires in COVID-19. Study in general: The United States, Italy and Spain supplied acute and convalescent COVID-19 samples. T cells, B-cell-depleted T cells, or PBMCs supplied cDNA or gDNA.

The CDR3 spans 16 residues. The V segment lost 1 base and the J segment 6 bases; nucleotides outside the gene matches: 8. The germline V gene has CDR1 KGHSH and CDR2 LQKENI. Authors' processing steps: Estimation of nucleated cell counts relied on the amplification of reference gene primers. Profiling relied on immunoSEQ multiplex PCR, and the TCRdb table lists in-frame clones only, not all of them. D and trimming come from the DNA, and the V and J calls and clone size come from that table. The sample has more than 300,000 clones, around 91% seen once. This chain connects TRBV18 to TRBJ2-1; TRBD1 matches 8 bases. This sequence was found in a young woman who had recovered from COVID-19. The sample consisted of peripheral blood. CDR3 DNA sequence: TGTGCCAGCTCACCACTGGACAGGGAAGCCGTCAATGAGCAGTTCTTC. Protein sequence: CASSPLDREAVNEQFF.